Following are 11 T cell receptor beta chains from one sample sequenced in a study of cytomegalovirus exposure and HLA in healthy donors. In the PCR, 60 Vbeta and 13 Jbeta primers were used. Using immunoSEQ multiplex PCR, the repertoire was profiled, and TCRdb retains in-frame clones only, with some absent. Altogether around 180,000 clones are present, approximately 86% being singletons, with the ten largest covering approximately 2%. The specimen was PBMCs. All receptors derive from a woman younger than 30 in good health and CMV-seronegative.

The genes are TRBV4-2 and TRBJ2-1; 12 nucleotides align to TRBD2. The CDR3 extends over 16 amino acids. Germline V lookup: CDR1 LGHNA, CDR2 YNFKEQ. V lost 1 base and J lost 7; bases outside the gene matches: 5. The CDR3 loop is CASSQGRLAGVNEQFF. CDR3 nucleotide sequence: TGTGCCAGCAGCCAAGGGAGACTAGCGGGAGTAAATGAGCAGTTCTTC.

CDR3 residues: CASSYSKGGANYGYTF. DNA for the CDR3: TGTGCCAGCAGTTACTCGAAAGGGGGAGCTAACTATGGCTACACCTTC. The chain has TRBV6-5 and TRBJ1-2; TRBD1 is a possible D gene (6 bases). Germline V lookup: CDR1 MNHEY, CDR2 SVGAGI. Trimming took 0 bases from V and 0 from J, leaving 11 bases between them. The CDR3 has 16 amino acids.

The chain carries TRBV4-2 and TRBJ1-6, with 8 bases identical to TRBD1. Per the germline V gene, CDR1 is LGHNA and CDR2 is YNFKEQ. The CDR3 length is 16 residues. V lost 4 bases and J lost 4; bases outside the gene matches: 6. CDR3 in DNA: TGTGCCAGCAGCCTTGAACAGGGGGTGTATAATTCACCCCTCCACTTT. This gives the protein CASSLEQGVYNSPLHF.

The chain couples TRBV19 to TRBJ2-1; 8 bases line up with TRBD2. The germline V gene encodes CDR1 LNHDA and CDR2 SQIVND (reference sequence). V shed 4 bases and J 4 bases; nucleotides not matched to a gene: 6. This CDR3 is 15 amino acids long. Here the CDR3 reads CASSKASGLYNEQFF. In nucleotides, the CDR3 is TGTGCCAGTAGTAAGGCTAGCGGGCTTTACAATGAGCAGTTCTTC.

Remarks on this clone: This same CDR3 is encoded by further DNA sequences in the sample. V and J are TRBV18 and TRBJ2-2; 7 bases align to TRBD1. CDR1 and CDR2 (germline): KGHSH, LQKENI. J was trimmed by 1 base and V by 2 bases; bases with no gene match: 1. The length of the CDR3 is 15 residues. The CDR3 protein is CASSPGTVNTGELFF. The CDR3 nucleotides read TGTGCCAGCTCACCAGGGACAGTGAACACCGGGGAGCTGTTTTTT.

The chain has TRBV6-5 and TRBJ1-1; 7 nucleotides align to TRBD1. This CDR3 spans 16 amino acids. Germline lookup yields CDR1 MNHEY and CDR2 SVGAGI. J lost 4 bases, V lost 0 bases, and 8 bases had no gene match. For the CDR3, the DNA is TGTGCCAGCAGTTACTCGAATGCAGGGGGGAGCACTGAAGCTTTCTTT. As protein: CASSYSNAGGSTEAFF.

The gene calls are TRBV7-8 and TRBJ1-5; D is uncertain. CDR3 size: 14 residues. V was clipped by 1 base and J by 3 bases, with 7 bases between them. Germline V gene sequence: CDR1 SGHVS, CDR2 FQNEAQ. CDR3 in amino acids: CASSLVDSNQPQHF. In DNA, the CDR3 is TGTGCCAGCAGCTTAGTTGACTCCAATCAGCCCCAGCATTTT. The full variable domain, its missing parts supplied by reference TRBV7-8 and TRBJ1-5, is GAGVSQSPRYKVAKRGQDVALRCDPISGHVSLFWYQQALGQGPEFLTYFQNEAQLDKSGLPSDRFFAERPEGSVSTLKIQRTQQEDSAVYLCASSLVDSNQPQHFGDGTRLSIL.

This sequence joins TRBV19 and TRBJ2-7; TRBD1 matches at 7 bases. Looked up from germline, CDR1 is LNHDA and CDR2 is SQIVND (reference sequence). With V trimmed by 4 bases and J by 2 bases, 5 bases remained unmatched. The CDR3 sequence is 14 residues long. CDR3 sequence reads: CASSTRDSPYEQYF. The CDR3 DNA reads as TGTGCCAGTAGTACCCGGGACAGTCCCTACGAGCAGTACTTC.

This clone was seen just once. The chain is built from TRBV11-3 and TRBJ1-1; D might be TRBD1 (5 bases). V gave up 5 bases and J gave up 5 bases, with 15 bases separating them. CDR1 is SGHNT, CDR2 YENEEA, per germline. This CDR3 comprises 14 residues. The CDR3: CASSLRGGGTEAFF. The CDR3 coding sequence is TGTGCCAGCAGCCTTCGGGGGGGAGGGACTGAAGCTTTCTTT. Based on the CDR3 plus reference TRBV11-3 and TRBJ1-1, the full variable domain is EAGVVQSPRYKIIEKKQPVAFWCNPISGHNTLYWYLQNLGQGPELLIRYENEEAVDDSQLPKDRFSAERLKGVDSTLKIQPAELGDSAVYLCASSLRGGGTEAFFGQGTRLTVV.

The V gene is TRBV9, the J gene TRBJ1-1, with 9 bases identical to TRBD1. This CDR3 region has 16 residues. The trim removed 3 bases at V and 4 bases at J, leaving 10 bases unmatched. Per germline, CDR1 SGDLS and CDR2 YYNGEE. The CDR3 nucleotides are TGTGCCAGCAGCGAGGGGACAGGGAGGTTTACCACTGAAGCTTTCTTT. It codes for CASSEGTGRFTTEAFF.

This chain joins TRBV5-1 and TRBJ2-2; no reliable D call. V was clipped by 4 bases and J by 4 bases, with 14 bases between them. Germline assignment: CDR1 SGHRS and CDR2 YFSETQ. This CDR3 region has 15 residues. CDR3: CASSTAVEITGELFF. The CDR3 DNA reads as TGCGCCAGCAGCACCGCCGTGGAGATCACCGGGGAGCTGTTTTTT.